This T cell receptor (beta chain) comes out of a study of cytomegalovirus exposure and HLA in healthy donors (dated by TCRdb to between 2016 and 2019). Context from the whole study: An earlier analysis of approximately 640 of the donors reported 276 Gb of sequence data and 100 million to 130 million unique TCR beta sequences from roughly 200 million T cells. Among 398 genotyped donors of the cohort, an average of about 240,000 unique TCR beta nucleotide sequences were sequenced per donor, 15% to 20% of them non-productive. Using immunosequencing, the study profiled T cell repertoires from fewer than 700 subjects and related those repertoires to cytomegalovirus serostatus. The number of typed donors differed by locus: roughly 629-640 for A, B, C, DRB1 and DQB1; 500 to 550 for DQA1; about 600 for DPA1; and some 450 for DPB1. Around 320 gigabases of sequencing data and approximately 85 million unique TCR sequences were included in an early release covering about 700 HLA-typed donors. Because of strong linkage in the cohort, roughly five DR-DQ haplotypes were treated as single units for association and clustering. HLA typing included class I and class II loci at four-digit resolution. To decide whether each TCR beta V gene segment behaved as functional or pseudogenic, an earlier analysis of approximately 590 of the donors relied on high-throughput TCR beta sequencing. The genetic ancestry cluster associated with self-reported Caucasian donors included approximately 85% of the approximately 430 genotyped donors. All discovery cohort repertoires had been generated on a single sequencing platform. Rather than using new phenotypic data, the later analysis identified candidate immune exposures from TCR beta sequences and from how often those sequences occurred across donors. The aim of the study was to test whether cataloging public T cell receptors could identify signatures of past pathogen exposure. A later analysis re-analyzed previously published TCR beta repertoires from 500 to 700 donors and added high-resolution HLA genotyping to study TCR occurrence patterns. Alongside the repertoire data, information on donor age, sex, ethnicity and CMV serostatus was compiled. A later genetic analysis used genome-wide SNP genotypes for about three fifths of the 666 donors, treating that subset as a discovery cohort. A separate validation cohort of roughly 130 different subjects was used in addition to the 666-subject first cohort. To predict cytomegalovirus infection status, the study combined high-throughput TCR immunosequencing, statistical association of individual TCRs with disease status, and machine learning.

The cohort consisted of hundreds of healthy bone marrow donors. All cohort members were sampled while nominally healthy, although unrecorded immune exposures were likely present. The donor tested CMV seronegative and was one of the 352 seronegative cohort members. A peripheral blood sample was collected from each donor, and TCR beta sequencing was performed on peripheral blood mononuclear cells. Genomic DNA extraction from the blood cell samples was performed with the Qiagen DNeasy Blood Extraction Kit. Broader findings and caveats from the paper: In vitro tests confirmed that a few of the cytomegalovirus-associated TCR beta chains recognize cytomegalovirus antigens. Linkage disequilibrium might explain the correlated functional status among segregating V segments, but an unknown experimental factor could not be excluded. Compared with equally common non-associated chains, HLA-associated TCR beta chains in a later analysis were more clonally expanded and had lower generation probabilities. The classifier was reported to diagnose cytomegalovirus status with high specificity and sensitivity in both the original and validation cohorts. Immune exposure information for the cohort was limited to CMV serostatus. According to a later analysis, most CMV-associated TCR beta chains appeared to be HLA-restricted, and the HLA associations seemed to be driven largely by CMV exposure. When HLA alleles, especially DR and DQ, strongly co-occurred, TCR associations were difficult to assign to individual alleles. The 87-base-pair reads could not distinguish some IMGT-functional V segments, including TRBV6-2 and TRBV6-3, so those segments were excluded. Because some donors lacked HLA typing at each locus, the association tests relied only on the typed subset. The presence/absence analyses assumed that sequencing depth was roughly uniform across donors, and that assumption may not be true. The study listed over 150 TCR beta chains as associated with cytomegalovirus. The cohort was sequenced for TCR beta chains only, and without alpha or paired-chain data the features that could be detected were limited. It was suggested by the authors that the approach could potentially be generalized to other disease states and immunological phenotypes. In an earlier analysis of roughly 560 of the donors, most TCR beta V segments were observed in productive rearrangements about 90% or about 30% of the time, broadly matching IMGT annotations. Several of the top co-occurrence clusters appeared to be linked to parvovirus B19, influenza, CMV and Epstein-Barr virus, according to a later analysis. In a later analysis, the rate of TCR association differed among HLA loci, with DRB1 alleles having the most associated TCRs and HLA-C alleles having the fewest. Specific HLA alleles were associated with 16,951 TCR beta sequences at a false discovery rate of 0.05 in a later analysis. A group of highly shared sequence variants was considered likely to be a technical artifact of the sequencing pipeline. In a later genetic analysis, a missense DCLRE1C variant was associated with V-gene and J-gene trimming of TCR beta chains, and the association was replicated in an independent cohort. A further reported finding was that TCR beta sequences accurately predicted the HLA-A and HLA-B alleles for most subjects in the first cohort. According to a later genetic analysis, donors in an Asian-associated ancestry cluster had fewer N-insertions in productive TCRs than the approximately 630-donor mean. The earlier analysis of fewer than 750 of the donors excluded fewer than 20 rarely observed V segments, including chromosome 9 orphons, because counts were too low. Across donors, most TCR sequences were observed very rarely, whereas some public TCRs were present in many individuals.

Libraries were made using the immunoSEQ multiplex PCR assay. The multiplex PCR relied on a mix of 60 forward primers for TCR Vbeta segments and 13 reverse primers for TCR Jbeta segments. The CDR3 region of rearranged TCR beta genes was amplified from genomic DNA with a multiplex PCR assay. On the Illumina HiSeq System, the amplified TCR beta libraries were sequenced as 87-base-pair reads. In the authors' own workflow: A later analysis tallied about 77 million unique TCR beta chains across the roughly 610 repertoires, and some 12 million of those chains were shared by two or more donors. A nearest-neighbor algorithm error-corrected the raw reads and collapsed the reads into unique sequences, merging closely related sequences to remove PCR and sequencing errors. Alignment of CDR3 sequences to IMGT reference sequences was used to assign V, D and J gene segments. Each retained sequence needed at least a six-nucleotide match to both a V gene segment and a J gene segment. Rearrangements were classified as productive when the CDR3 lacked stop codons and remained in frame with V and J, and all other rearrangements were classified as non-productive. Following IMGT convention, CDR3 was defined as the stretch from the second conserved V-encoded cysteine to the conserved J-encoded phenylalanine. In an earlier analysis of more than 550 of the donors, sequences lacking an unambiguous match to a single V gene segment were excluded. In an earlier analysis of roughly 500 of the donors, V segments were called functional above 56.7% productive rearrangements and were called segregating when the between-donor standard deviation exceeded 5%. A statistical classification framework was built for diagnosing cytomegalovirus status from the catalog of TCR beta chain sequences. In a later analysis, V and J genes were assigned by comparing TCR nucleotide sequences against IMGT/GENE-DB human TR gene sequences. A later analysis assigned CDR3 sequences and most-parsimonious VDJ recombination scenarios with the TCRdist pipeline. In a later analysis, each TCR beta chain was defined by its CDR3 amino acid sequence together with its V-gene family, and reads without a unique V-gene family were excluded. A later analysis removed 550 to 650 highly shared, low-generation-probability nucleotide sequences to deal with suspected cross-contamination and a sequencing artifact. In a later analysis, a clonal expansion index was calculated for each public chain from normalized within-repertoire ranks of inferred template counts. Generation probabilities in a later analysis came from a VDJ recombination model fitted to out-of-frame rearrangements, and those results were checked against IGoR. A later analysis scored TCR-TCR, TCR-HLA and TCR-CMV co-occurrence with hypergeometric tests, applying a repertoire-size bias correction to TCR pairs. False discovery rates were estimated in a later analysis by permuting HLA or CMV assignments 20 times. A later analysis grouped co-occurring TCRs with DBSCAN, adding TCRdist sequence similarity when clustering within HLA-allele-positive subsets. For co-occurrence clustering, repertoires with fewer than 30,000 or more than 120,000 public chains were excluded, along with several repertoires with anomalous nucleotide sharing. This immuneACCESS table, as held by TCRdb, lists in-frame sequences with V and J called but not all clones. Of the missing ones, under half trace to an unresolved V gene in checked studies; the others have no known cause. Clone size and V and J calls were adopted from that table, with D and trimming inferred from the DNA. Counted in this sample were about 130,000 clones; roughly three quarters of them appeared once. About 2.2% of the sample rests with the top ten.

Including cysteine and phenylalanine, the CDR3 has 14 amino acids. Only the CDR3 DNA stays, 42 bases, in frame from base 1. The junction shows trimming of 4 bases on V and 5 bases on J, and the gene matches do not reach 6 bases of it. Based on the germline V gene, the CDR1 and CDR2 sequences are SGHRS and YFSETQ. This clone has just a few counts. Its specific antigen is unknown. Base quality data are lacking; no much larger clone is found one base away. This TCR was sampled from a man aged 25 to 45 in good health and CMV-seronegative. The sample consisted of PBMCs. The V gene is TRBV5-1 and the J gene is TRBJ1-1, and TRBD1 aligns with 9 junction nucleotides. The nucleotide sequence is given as TGCGCCAGCAGCGCACAGGGGGCGTATACTGAAGCTTTCTTT. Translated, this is CASSAQGAYTEAFF.